This T cell receptor (beta chain) was profiled in a study of beta chain features in type 1 diabetes. Overall study results and limits: Whatever favoring of shorter templates PCR might show would apply equally to patients and controls.

The whole isolated RNA underwent reverse transcription, so sequencing captured expressed TCRB transcripts. Profiling relied on immunoSEQ multiplex PCR, and the TCRdb table lists in-frame clones only, not all of them. The sample lists under 950,000 clones, roughly 15% seen once, with around 0.02% in the top ten. The CDR3 sequence is 15 residues long. Losses at the gene ends were 5 bases for V and 5 bases for J; bases not matched to a gene: 6. Germline-derived CDR1 and CDR2 are SGHNT and YYREEE (reference sequence). Every single donor gave one heparinised blood draw, and these averaged about 110 mL. About this clone: Antigen: not known.

The receptor was isolated from a woman aged 18-29 years in good health. The rearrangement links TRBV5-4 to TRBJ2-3; 12 bases fit TRBD2. The sequenced sample consisted of naive CD4+ T cells from blood. This CDR3 is CASSETSGGVDTQYF. The CDR3 bases are TGTGCCAGCAGTGAGACTAGCGGGGGAGTAGATACGCAGTATTTT.